A selection of T cell receptor beta chains follows, all from one sample in a study of T cell responses to AZD1222 COVID-19 vaccine. The data were produced by immunoSEQ multiplex PCR, yet TCRdb's version contains in-frame clones alone and is incomplete. This sample has around 88,000 clones; less than 90% occur once, and the top ten carry 7%. Sequencing was performed on peripheral blood, taken on day 0 of AZD1222 vaccination. Receptors originate from an adult in good health. The CDR3 runs from the conserved cysteine through the conserved F or W. Each record gives: J gene, V gene, D gene, clone size, CDR3 DNA, CDR3 protein. A D gene is named only where the DNA matches it firmly. Rows may omit the clone size; those that give it use once, few, many or a size class.

TRBJ2-5,TRBV2,NA,once,TGTGCCAGCAGTGAGAGGACAGCCCGAACGGAGACCCAGTACTTC,CASSERTARTETQYF
TRBJ2-7,TRBV5-1,NA,NA,TGCGCCAGCAGCGGGGACACAGGACAGTACGAGCAGTACTTC,CASSGDTGQYEQYF
TRBJ2-7,TRBV27,NA,NA,TGTGCCAGCAGTTTATCCCCGGACGCCAGCTCCTACGAGCAGTACTTC,CASSLSPDASSYEQYF
TRBJ1-3,TRBV5-1,TRBD1,NA,TGCGCCAGCAGCTTAGGGACAGGGAGTGGAAACACCATATATTTT,CASSLGTGSGNTIYF
TRBJ2-7,TRBV6-1,NA,NA,TGTGCCAGCAGTGAAGGAAGAGGGAACAGGTACGAGCAGTACTTC,CASSEGRGNRYEQYF
TRBJ2-7,TRBV27,NA,NA,TGTGCCGTATCAGAAGCCGGGGCTTACGAGCAGTACTTC,CAVSEAGAYEQYF
TRBJ1-5,TRBV19,TRBD1,NA,TGTGCCAGTAGGGACAGGGGTAATCAGCCCCAGCATTTT,CASRDRGNQPQHF
TRBJ1-5,TRBV28,TRBD1,NA,TGTGCCAGCATACCGACAGGGAACAATCAGCCCCAGCATTTT,CASIPTGNNQPQHF
TRBJ2-7,TRBV7-9,NA,NA,TGTGCCAGCAGCTTTAGTACCTACGAGCAGTACTTC,CASSFSTYEQYF
TRBJ2-1,TRBV7-9,TRBD2,NA,TGTGCCAGCAGCTTGCTAGCGGGGAGGGGAAAGAATGAGCAGTTCTTC,CASSLLAGRGKNEQFF
TRBJ2-5,TRBV5-1,TRBD1,NA,TGCGCCAGCAGCCCACAGGGGGCAAGGCAAGAGACCCAGTACTTC,CASSPQGARQETQYF
TRBJ1-3,TRBV3-1/TRBV3-2,NA,NA,TGTGCCAGCAGCCAAGGACTTACCTCTGGAAACACCATATATTTT,CASSQGLTSGNTIYF
TRBJ1-5,TRBV19,NA,NA,TGTGCCAGTAGTACCCGACAGAACAATCAGCCCCAGCATTTT,CASSTRQNNQPQHF
TRBJ2-6,TRBV18,TRBD1,NA,TGTGCCAGCTCCCACGCCACGGGACAGGGCGGGGTCCTGACTTTC,CASSHATGQGGVLTF
TRBJ1-3,TRBV7-2,NA,NA,TGTGCCAGCAGCTTCTACAGGGACCTCTCTGGAAACACCATATATTTT,CASSFYRDLSGNTIYF
TRBJ1-5,TRBV14,NA,once,TGTGCCAGCAGCCAAGGTTCGTTTCGGGCCCAGCATTTT,CASSQGSFRAQHF
TRBJ2-2,TRBV5-1,TRBD2,NA,TGCGCCAGCAGCTTGACTAGCGAATACACCGGGGAGCTGTTTTTT,CASSLTSEYTGELFF
TRBJ2-2,TRBV6-5,NA,NA,TGTGCCAGCAGTTACCCCGGAGGGGGCGGCACCGGGGAGCTGTTTTTT,CASSYPGGGGTGELFF
TRBJ1-5,TRBV10-3,TRBD1,NA,TGTGCCATCAGTGAGTCGGGACAGGGCGGTCAGCCCCAGCATTTT,CAISESGQGGQPQHF
TRBJ2-2,TRBV7-9,NA,NA,TGTGCCAGCAGCCCGAACAGGGAGGAGCTGTTTTTT,CASSPNREELFF
TRBJ2-6,TRBV7-9,TRBD1,NA,TGTGCCAGCAGCTTAACGGATCAGGGGGCTGGGGCCAACGTCCTGACTTTC,CASSLTDQGAGANVLTF
TRBJ2-7,TRBV6-2/TRBV6-3,TRBD1,NA,TGTGCCAGCAGTTACCCCGGGACAGGGCCCCCCCAGCAGTACTTC,CASSYPGTGPPQQYF
TRBJ2-1,TRBV27,TRBD2,NA,TGTGCCAGCAGTACGCTCGGGGGGGCCGGGGATGAGCAGTTCTTC,CASSTLGGAGDEQFF
TRBJ1-1,TRBV6-5,NA,once,TGTGCCAGCAGCGCCCGACAGTTTGAAGCTTTCTTT,CASSARQFEAFF
TRBJ2-5,TRBV19,TRBD2,NA,TGTGCCAGTAGACGAGCGGGGCTAGCGGGACAAGAGACCCAGTACTTC,CASRRAGLAGQETQYF
TRBJ1-1,TRBV19,NA,NA,TGTGCCAGTCGGACAGTGCTGAACACTGAAGCTTTCTTT,CASRTVLNTEAFF
TRBJ2-7,TRBV18,NA,NA,TGTGCCAGCTCACTACAGACAGGTTTGGACGAGCAGTACTTC,CASSLQTGLDEQYF
TRBJ1-5,TRBV19,NA,NA,TGTGCCAGTAGTATCACGGAGGGTGATCAGCCCCAGCATTTT,CASSITEGDQPQHF
TRBJ2-6,TRBV6-2/TRBV6-3,NA,NA,TGTGCCAGCAGTTACGGGGGGCTTGGGGCCAACGTCCTGACTTTC,CASSYGGLGANVLTF
TRBJ2-7,TRBV6-1,NA,NA,TGTGCCAGCAGTTGGAGGGGAGGCTACGAGCAGTACTTC,CASSWRGGYEQYF
TRBJ2-2,TRBV28,TRBD2,NA,TGTGCCAGCAGTACCTTCCGGACTAGCGGTATTAGGGGCACCGGGGAGCTGTTTTTT,CASSTFRTSGIRGTGELFF
TRBJ1-2,TRBV19,NA,NA,TGTGCCAGTAGCCCCCGCTGGTCGCACTATGGCTACACCTTC,CASSPRWSHYGYTF
TRBJ1-2,TRBV5-1,NA,NA,TGCGCCAGCAGACGGGACATCCCCCCATCTAACTATGGCTACACCTTC,CASRRDIPPSNYGYTF
TRBJ2-7,TRBV28,TRBD2,NA,TGTGCCAGCAGGGGGACTAGCGGGCTCTCCTACGAGCAGTACTTC,CASRGTSGLSYEQYF
TRBJ2-6,TRBV6-5,NA,NA,TGTGCCAGCCACAGTAGGTCTGGGGCCAACGTCCTGACTTTC,CASHSRSGANVLTF
TRBJ2-6,TRBV4-2,TRBD2,NA,TGTGCCAGCAGCCCCACCTACGGGGGGGAAATCTCTGGGGCCAACGTCCTGACTTTC,CASSPTYGGEISGANVLTF
TRBJ2-2,TRBV11-2,TRBD1,NA,TGTGCCAGCAGCACCTGGACAGGGGGGAACACCGGGGAGCTGTTTTTT,CASSTWTGGNTGELFF
TRBJ2-2,TRBV5-1,NA,NA,TGCGCCAGCAGCTTGCCAGGAGCGAACACCGGGGAGCTGTTTTTT,CASSLPGANTGELFF
TRBJ1-2,TRBV11-2,NA,NA,TGTGCCAGCAGCTTATACGGGACGGATAGCACCTTC,CASSLYGTDSTF
TRBJ2-5,TRBV7-9,NA,NA,TGTGCCAGCAGCGCCGGGACGGTCCAAGAGACCCAGTACTTC,CASSAGTVQETQYF
TRBJ1-2,TRBV19,TRBD1,NA,TGTGCCAGTAAGAGGACAGGGAATAACTATGGCTACACCTTC,CASKRTGNNYGYTF
TRBJ2-6,TRBV6-5,NA,NA,TGTGCCAGCAGTTTGGGGATCTCTGGGGCCAACGTCCTGACTTTC,CASSLGISGANVLTF
TRBJ1-5,TRBV20-1,NA,NA,TGCAGTGCTAGTTCGGGGGGCGGAAATCAGCCCCAGCATTTT,CSASSGGGNQPQHF
TRBJ2-7,TRBV5-1,NA,NA,TGCGCCAGCAGCTTGGACAGGGGGGGCGAGCAGTACTTC,CASSLDRGGEQYF
TRBJ1-6,TRBV14,NA,NA,TGTGCCAGCAGCCAAAGGACCCATAGTCTGTGGGCCCTCCACTTT,CASSQRTHSLWALHF
TRBJ1-5,TRBV6-5,NA,NA,TGTGCCAGCAGCCTAACCCTGAAAGCCTCCTCTGGTCGGCATTTT,CASSLTLKASSGRHF
TRBJ2-2,TRBV21-1,NA,NA,TGTGCCAGCAGCCTCAGCGACAACACCGGGGAGCTGTTTTTT,CASSLSDNTGELFF
TRBJ1-6,TRBV28,TRBD1,NA,TGTGCCAGCATTGGGTTGGGACAGGGATATTCACCCCTCCACTTT,CASIGLGQGYSPLHF
TRBJ1-5,TRBV4-2,TRBD1,NA,TGTGCCAGCAGCCAAGGACAGGGGGCGAGTACTCAGCCCCAGCATTTT,CASSQGQGASTQPQHF
TRBJ2-3,TRBV27,TRBD2,NA,TGTGCCAGCAGTCTCGGACTAGCGGGAGTTACGCAGTATTTT,CASSLGLAGVTQYF
TRBJ1-6,TRBV6-5,TRBD1,once,TGTGCCAGCAGTTACCCAGGGGGAGGGTCACCCCTCCACTTT,CASSYPGGGSPLHF
TRBJ2-7,TRBV29-1,TRBD1,NA,TGCAGCGCTTGGGACAGAACCTACGAGCAGTACTTC,CSAWDRTYEQYF
TRBJ1-4,TRBV18,NA,NA,TGTGCCAGCTCACCGGGGGCAGCTAATGAAAAACTGTTTTTT,CASSPGAANEKLFF
TRBJ2-1,TRBV19,NA,once,TGTGCCAGTAGCACAGGGCAGTTGTCACTTGAGCAGTTCTTC,CASSTGQLSLEQFF
TRBJ2-3,TRBV28,NA,NA,TGTGCCAGCAGTTGGGCAGATACGCAGTATTTT,CASSWADTQYF